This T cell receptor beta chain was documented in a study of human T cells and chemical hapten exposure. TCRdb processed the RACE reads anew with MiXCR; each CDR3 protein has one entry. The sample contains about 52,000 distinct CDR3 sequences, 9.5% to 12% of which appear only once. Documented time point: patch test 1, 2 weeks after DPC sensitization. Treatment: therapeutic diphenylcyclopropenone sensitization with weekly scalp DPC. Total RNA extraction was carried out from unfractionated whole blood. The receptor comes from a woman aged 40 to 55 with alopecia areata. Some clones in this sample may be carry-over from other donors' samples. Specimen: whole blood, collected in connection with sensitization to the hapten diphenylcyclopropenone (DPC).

CDR3 region: CATSDFGEGPYNEQFF. The DNA of the CDR3 is TGTGCCACCAGTGATTTCGGCGAAGGGCCCTACAATGAGCAGTTCTTC. The gene calls are TRBV24-1 and TRBJ2-1; D is uncertain. Trimming removed 1 base from V and 2 bases from J, with 11 bases in between. This CDR3 contains 16 residues. Germline V gene lookup returns CDR1 KGHDR and CDR2 SFDVKD.